The present T cell receptor (beta chain) was sequenced within a study of early T cells in non-severe SARS-CoV-2 infection. The CDR3 loop spans 18 amino acids. The germline gives CDR1 LGHNA, CDR2 YNFKEQ. Deletions cut 0 bases from V and 1 base from J, with 13 bases between. Unique molecular identifiers (one per individual cDNA molecule) were attached. TCRdb itself ran the 5' RACE reads through MiXCR, one entry per CDR3 protein. The sample yields roughly 42,000 distinct CDR3 sequences, more than 10% seen once. What was sequenced was whole blood. The chain recombines TRBV4-2 with TRBJ1-6; D is perhaps TRBD1 (6 bases). The sequence came from an adult who was a healthcare worker with PCR-confirmed SARS-CoV-2 infection or an uninfected control (not recorded which). The CDR3 DNA is TGTGCCAGCAGCCAAGAGGTACAGGGAGCGTCCTATAATTCACCCCTCCACTTT. It yields the protein CASSQEVQGASYNSPLHF.